The sequence of this T cell receptor beta chain was determined in a study of T cells after yellow fever vaccination. General observations from the study: Detected again after the booster were most primary-vaccination clones, at 95% to 98% CD4 and about 89% CD8.

V was pared by 5 bases and J by 5 bases, with 5 bases of the junction left unmatched. Per germline, CDR1 ENHRY and CDR2 SYGVKD. The CDR3 runs 14 residues. Production of TCR cDNA was by 5'RACE template switching, which also added a universal primer site and UMIs. Using its own MiXCR run on the 5' RACE reads, TCRdb lists one record per CDR3 protein. The sample has around 590,000 distinct CDR3 sequences; roughly an eighth are singletons. In its sample, this clonotype was seen many times. Its target is unknown. The specimen was PBMCs, collected on the day of the yellow fever booster vaccination. The chain joins TRBV10-3 to TRBJ1-1; 10 bases fit TRBD1. This receptor was taken from a man aged 25 to 40 who received the YFV17D yellow fever vaccine. Here the CDR3 DNA reads TGTGCCATCAGTTTAGACAGGGGGCTTACTGAAGCTTTCTTT. It translates to CAISLDRGLTEAFF.